This record concerns one TCR beta chain sequence. Looked up from germline, CDR1 is KGHSH and CDR2 is LQKENI. Trimming left V 6 bases short and J 2 bases short, with 9 bases between. This CDR3 is built from 13 residues. This sample is part of a study of blood T cell repertoires in COVID-19. Study in general: Recovered status applied to Cohort 3 donors who had two consecutive negative PCRs. It also applied to those with clearance or with symptom resolution. The origin of the acute and convalescent COVID-19 samples was the United States, Italy and Spain. T cells, B-cell-depleted T cells, or PBMCs provided the cDNA or gDNA that served as material.

Categorization into cohorts depended on clinical history that participants reported. Using immunoSEQ multiplex PCR, the repertoire was profiled, and TCRdb retains in-frame clones only, with some absent. This table has under 300,000 clones, around nine tenths appearing once. Sequencing used PBMCs or T cells enriched from blood (not recorded which). This receptor was taken from a woman aged 60-75 years in a cohort exposed to, infected with or recovered from COVID-19 (not recorded which). The chain recombines TRBV18 with TRBJ2-3; D unclear. The CDR3 DNA reads TGTGCCAGCTCTTACACCCTCACAGATACGCAGTATTTT. Translating it yields CASSYTLTDTQYF. Looking up the rest from reference TRBV18 and TRBJ2-3 gives the full variable domain: NAGVMQNPRHLVRRRGQEARLRCSPMKGHSHVYWYRQLPEEGLKFMVYLQKENIIDESGMPKERFSAEFPKEGPSILRIQQVVRGDSAAYFCASSYTLTDTQYFGPGTRLTVL.